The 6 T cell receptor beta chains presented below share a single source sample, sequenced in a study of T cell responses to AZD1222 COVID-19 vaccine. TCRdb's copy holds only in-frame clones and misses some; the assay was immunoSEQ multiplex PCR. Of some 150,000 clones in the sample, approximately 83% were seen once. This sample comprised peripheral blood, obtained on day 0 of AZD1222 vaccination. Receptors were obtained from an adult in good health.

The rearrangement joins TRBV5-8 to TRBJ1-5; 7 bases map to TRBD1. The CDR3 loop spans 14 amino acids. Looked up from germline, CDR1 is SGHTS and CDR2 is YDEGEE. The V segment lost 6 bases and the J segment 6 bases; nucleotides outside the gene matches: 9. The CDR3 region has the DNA TGTGCCAGCACCTCGCGACAGGGCAGTCAGCCCCAGCATTTT. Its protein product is CASTSRQGSQPQHF. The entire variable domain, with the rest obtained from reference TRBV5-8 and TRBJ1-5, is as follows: EAGVTQSPTHLIKTRGQQATLRCSPISGHTSVYWYQQALGLGLQFLLWYDEGEERNRGNFPPRFSGRQFPNYSSELNVNALELEDSALYLCASTSRQGSQPQHFGDGTRLSIL.

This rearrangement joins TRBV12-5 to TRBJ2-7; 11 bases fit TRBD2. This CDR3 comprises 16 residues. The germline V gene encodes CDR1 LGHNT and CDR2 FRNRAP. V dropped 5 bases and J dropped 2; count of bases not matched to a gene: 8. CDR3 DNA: TGTGCTAGTGGTCCCGGGACTAGCGGTTACCCCTACGAGCAGTACTTC. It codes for CASGPGTSGYPYEQYF.

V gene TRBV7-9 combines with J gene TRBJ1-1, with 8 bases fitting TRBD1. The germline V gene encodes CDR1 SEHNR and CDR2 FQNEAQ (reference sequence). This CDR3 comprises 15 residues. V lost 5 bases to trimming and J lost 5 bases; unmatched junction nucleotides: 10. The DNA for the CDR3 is TGTGCCAGCAGCGTCTGGGACAGGACGGGGACTGAAGCTTTCTTT. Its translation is CASSVWDRTGTEAFF.

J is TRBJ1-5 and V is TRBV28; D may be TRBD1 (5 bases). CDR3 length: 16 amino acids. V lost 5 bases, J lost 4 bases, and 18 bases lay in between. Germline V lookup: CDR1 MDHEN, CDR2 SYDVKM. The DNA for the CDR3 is TGTGCCAGCAGTCCTCTTGGCACAGGTAAGAATCAGCCCCAGCATTTT. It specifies CASSPLGTGKNQPQHF.

CDR3 nucleotides: TGTGCCAGCAGCCAAGATTTCCCTGGGACCCAGTACTTC. Protein product: CASSQDFPGTQYF. The chain uses TRBV3-1 (or the pseudogene TRBV3-2) and TRBJ2-5; D uncertain. The CDR3 has 13 amino acids. Looked up from germline, CDR1 is LGHDT and CDR2 is YNNKEL (reference sequence). Trimming left V 0 bases short and J 7 bases short, with 9 bases between.

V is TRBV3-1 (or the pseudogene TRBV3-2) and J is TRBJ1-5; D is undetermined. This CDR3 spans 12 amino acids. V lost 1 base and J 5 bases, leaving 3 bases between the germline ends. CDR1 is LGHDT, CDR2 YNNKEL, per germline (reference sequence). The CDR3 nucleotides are TGTGCCAGCAGCCAAGCAGATCAGCCCCAGCATTTT. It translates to CASSQADQPQHF.